Listed below are T cell receptor beta chains from one sample, sequenced in a study of cytomegalovirus exposure and HLA in healthy donors. Method: immunoSEQ multiplex PCR; TCRdb's copy keeps in-frame clones and lacks some. The sample shows roughly 96,000 clones, around 79% of them seen only once. Source material: PBMCs. Source of these receptors: a female donor in good health and CMV-seropositive. CDR3s include the opening cysteine and the closing phenylalanine or tryptophan. D genes are given only for firm matches. Size tells how often a clone was seen (once, few, many) or the class of an expanded clone, and some rows leave it out.

V gene: TRBV29-1
J gene: TRBJ2-7
D gene: -
clone size: -
CDR3 protein: CSVGPTSVEQYF
CDR3 DNA: TGCAGCGTTGGCCCAACTAGTGTGGAGCAGTACTTC

V gene: TRBV14
J gene: TRBJ2-2
D gene: TRBD2
clone size: -
CDR3 protein: CASSQSPLAGAVGELFF
CDR3 DNA: TGTGCCAGCAGCCAATCCCCCCTAGCGGGAGCGGTCGGGGAGCTGTTTTTT

V gene: TRBV30
J gene: TRBJ1-2
D gene: TRBD1
clone size: -
CDR3 protein: CAWSGGQGIHGYTF
CDR3 DNA: TGTGCCTGGAGTGGAGGACAGGGGATTCATGGCTACACCTTC

V gene: TRBV7-2
J gene: TRBJ2-5
D gene: TRBD1
clone size: -
CDR3 protein: CASSLVGQGGETQYF
CDR3 DNA: TGTGCCAGCAGCTTAGTGGGACAGGGAGGAGAGACCCAGTACTTC

V gene: TRBV29-1
J gene: TRBJ1-1
D gene: TRBD1
clone size: -
CDR3 protein: CSVEGQGSDTEAFF
CDR3 DNA: TGCAGCGTTGAGGGACAGGGATCGGACACTGAAGCTTTCTTT

V gene: TRBV28
J gene: TRBJ2-7
D gene: TRBD2
clone size: -
CDR3 protein: CASSPPRGGGEDYEQYF
CDR3 DNA: TGTGCCAGCAGTCCACCCCGGGGCGGGGGAGAGGACTACGAGCAGTACTTC

V gene: TRBV7-2
J gene: TRBJ2-3
D gene: TRBD2
clone size: once
CDR3 protein: CASSPEAGVPPDTQYF
CDR3 DNA: TGTGCCAGCAGCCCCGAAGCGGGAGTACCCCCAGATACGCAGTATTTT

V gene: TRBV7-2
J gene: TRBJ2-1
D gene: TRBD2
clone size: -
CDR3 protein: CASSLGGLASERGNEQFF
CDR3 DNA: TGTGCCAGCAGCTTAGGGGGACTAGCGAGCGAACGGGGGAATGAGCAGTTCTTC

V gene: TRBV7-2
J gene: TRBJ1-5
D gene: -
clone size: -
CDR3 protein: CASSFRTNQPQHF
CDR3 DNA: TGTGCCAGCAGCTTCCGGACTAATCAGCCCCAGCATTTT

V gene: TRBV10-3
J gene: TRBJ1-5
D gene: TRBD1
clone size: -
CDR3 protein: CAIRGQGWQPQHF
CDR3 DNA: TGTGCCATCAGGGGACAGGGATGGCAGCCCCAGCATTTT

V gene: TRBV7-8
J gene: TRBJ2-6
D gene: -
clone size: -
CDR3 protein: CASSLGEAGANVLTF
CDR3 DNA: TGTGCCAGCAGCTTAGGGGAGGCTGGGGCCAACGTCCTGACTTTC

V gene: TRBV12-1
J gene: TRBJ1-2
D gene: -
clone size: -
CDR3 protein: CASRNDRVDYGYTF
CDR3 DNA: TGTGCCAGCAGGAACGACAGGGTGGACTATGGCTACACCTTC

V gene: TRBV4-3
J gene: TRBJ2-5
D gene: -
clone size: few
CDR3 protein: CASSQDLMVPGEQYF
CDR3 DNA: TGCGCCAGCAGCCAAGATCTGATGGTCCCCGGGGAGCAGTACTTC

V gene: TRBV6-6
J gene: TRBJ2-7
D gene: -
clone size: few
CDR3 protein: CASTQLGFYEQYF
CDR3 DNA: TGTGCCAGCACCCAACTAGGATTCTACGAGCAGTACTTC

V gene: TRBV28
J gene: TRBJ2-1
D gene: TRBD2
clone size: -
CDR3 protein: CASRPTTSGGYNEQFF
CDR3 DNA: TGTGCCAGCAGACCTACGACTAGCGGGGGCTACAATGAGCAGTTCTTC

V gene: TRBV2
J gene: TRBJ1-2
D gene: -
clone size: few
CDR3 protein: CASSTWGNYGYTF
CDR3 DNA: TGTGCCAGTAGTACTTGGGGCAACTATGGCTACACCTTC

V gene: TRBV4-3
J gene: TRBJ2-7
D gene: -
clone size: once
CDR3 protein: CASSQRSGYEQYF
CDR3 DNA: TGCGCCAGCAGCCAAAGGAGCGGGTACGAGCAGTACTTC

V gene: TRBV28
J gene: TRBJ1-1
D gene: -
clone size: -
CDR3 protein: CASSLRVNTEAFF
CDR3 DNA: TGTGCCAGCAGTTTAAGAGTGAACACTGAAGCTTTCTTT

V gene: TRBV18
J gene: TRBJ1-1
D gene: -
clone size: -
CDR3 protein: CASSLRGTEAFF
CDR3 DNA: TGTGCCAGCTCGCTAAGAGGCACTGAAGCTTTCTTT

V gene: TRBV7-9
J gene: TRBJ2-2
D gene: -
clone size: -
CDR3 protein: CASSLEDRNTGELFF
CDR3 DNA: TGTGCCAGCAGCTTAGAGGACAGGAACACCGGGGAGCTGTTTTTT

V gene: TRBV4-1
J gene: TRBJ1-1
D gene: -
clone size: -
CDR3 protein: CASSPYRETEAFF
CDR3 DNA: TGCGCCAGCAGCCCATACAGGGAGACTGAAGCTTTCTTT

V gene: TRBV25-1
J gene: TRBJ1-3
D gene: TRBD1
clone size: -
CDR3 protein: CASSPQGAPSGNTIYF
CDR3 DNA: TGTGCCAGCAGCCCCCAGGGGGCCCCCTCTGGAAACACCATATATTTT

V gene: TRBV5-6
J gene: TRBJ2-7
D gene: TRBD1
clone size: -
CDR3 protein: CASSFTIGTEVHEQYF
CDR3 DNA: TGTGCCAGCAGCTTTACTATCGGGACAGAGGTACACGAGCAGTACTTC

V gene: TRBV6-5
J gene: TRBJ2-2
D gene: -
clone size: -
CDR3 protein: CASSRPGTGELFF
CDR3 DNA: TGTGCCAGCAGCCGCCCCGGTACCGGGGAGCTGTTTTTT

V gene: TRBV15
J gene: TRBJ2-5
D gene: TRBD1
clone size: -
CDR3 protein: CATSRNSGGETQYF
CDR3 DNA: TGTGCCACCAGCAGGAACTCAGGGGGAGAGACCCAGTACTTC

V gene: TRBV11-2
J gene: TRBJ1-2
D gene: TRBD1
clone size: -
CDR3 protein: CASSLWTGVAANYGYTF
CDR3 DNA: TGTGCCAGCAGCCTATGGACAGGGGTAGCGGCAAACTATGGCTACACCTTC

V gene: TRBV7-2
J gene: TRBJ1-4
D gene: -
clone size: -
CDR3 protein: CASSLGAPAGKLFF
CDR3 DNA: TGTGCCAGCAGCTTAGGGGCGCCAGCGGGAAAACTGTTTTTT

V gene: TRBV7-2
J gene: TRBJ1-6
D gene: -
clone size: -
CDR3 protein: CASSPGLSNSPLHF
CDR3 DNA: TGTGCCAGCAGCCCGGGACTTTCTAATTCACCCCTCCACTTT

V gene: TRBV7-9
J gene: TRBJ2-5
D gene: TRBD2
clone size: -
CDR3 protein: CASSPGTSGTQETQYF
CDR3 DNA: TGTGCCAGCAGCCCTGGGACTAGCGGGACCCAAGAGACCCAGTACTTC

V gene: TRBV19
J gene: TRBJ1-2
D gene: -
clone size: -
CDR3 protein: CASSVEGRGYGYTF
CDR3 DNA: TGTGCCAGTAGTGTCGAGGGCCGGGGCTATGGCTACACCTTC

V gene: TRBV25-1
J gene: TRBJ1-6
D gene: TRBD1
clone size: -
CDR3 protein: CASKGTGGNSPLHF
CDR3 DNA: TGTGCCAGCAAAGGGACAGGGGGAAATTCACCCCTCCACTTT

V gene: TRBV30
J gene: TRBJ1-2
D gene: TRBD1
clone size: -
CDR3 protein: CAWRGLSRQGHGYTF
CDR3 DNA: TGTGCCTGGAGGGGGCTCTCGCGACAGGGCCATGGCTACACCTTC

V gene: TRBV25-1
J gene: TRBJ2-1
D gene: -
clone size: -
CDR3 protein: CASSFTGPTEQFF
CDR3 DNA: TGTGCCAGCAGTTTTACAGGCCCAACCGAGCAGTTCTTC

V gene: TRBV15
J gene: TRBJ2-7
D gene: TRBD1
clone size: once
CDR3 protein: CATTRDRDYEQYF
CDR3 DNA: TGTGCCACCACCCGGGACAGAGACTACGAGCAGTACTTC

V gene: TRBV10-3
J gene: TRBJ2-1
D gene: TRBD2
clone size: -
CDR3 protein: CAISESGSGMENEQFF
CDR3 DNA: TGTGCCATCAGTGAGTCGGGGAGCGGGATGGAAAATGAGCAGTTCTTC

V gene: TRBV7-9
J gene: TRBJ2-2
D gene: TRBD2
clone size: -
CDR3 protein: CASSLGTSLFTGELFF
CDR3 DNA: TGTGCCAGCAGCCTTGGGACTAGTCTCTTCACCGGGGAGCTGTTTTTT

V gene: TRBV5-1
J gene: TRBJ2-3
D gene: TRBD2
clone size: once
CDR3 protein: CASSLEAGAIQSSTDTQYF
CDR3 DNA: TGCGCCAGCAGCTTGGAAGCGGGGGCGATCCAATCTAGCACAGATACGCAGTATTTT

V gene: TRBV5-6
J gene: TRBJ2-5
D gene: -
clone size: -
CDR3 protein: CASSPVGQLETQYF
CDR3 DNA: TGTGCCAGCAGCCCTGTGGGGCAACTCGAGACCCAGTACTTC

V gene: TRBV7-9
J gene: TRBJ1-1
D gene: -
clone size: -
CDR3 protein: CASSPQWGRDTEAFF
CDR3 DNA: TGTGCCAGCAGCCCTCAATGGGGCAGGGACACTGAAGCTTTCTTT

V gene: TRBV28
J gene: TRBJ1-5
D gene: -
clone size: -
CDR3 protein: CASSFFRGNQPQHF
CDR3 DNA: TGTGCCAGCAGTTTCTTCCGGGGTAATCAGCCCCAGCATTTT

V gene: TRBV10-3
J gene: TRBJ2-6
D gene: -
clone size: -
CDR3 protein: CAISEQNSGANVLTF
CDR3 DNA: TGTGCCATCAGTGAGCAAAACTCTGGGGCCAACGTCCTGACTTTC

V gene: TRBV19
J gene: TRBJ1-5
D gene: -
clone size: once
CDR3 protein: CASSIEGVSQPQHF
CDR3 DNA: TGTGCCAGTAGTATTGAGGGGGTAAGTCAGCCCCAGCATTTT

V gene: TRBV15
J gene: TRBJ2-7
D gene: -
clone size: once
CDR3 protein: CATSARGISEQYF
CDR3 DNA: TGTGCCACCAGCGCCCGGGGGATAAGCGAGCAGTACTTC

V gene: TRBV11-2
J gene: TRBJ2-3
D gene: TRBD2
clone size: -
CDR3 protein: CASSLTSGSTDTQYF
CDR3 DNA: TGTGCCAGCAGCTTAACTAGCGGGAGCACAGATACGCAGTATTTT

V gene: TRBV6-1
J gene: TRBJ1-5
D gene: -
clone size: few
CDR3 protein: CASKPRSNQPQHF
CDR3 DNA: TGTGCCAGCAAACCGCGTAGCAATCAGCCCCAGCATTTT

V gene: TRBV13
J gene: TRBJ1-4
D gene: TRBD1
clone size: once
CDR3 protein: CASSLGTGTLEKLFF
CDR3 DNA: TGTGCCAGCAGCTTAGGGACAGGGACTTTAGAAAAACTGTTTTTT

V gene: TRBV15
J gene: TRBJ2-1
D gene: -
clone size: -
CDR3 protein: CATSTLEADEQFF
CDR3 DNA: TGTGCCACCAGCACTCTCGAAGCCGATGAGCAGTTCTTC

V gene: TRBV10-1
J gene: TRBJ1-1
D gene: -
clone size: few
CDR3 protein: CASSELFNTEAFF
CDR3 DNA: TGCGCCAGCAGTGAGCTCTTCAACACTGAAGCTTTCTTT

V gene: TRBV4-3
J gene: TRBJ2-6
D gene: -
clone size: few
CDR3 protein: CASSQGGSSSGANVLTF
CDR3 DNA: TGCGCCAGCAGCCAAGGGGGCAGTTCCTCTGGGGCCAACGTCCTGACTTTC

V gene: TRBV27
J gene: TRBJ2-7
D gene: TRBD2
clone size: -
CDR3 protein: CASRQTSGWYEQYF
CDR3 DNA: TGTGCCAGCAGACAGACTAGCGGGTGGTACGAGCAGTACTTC

V gene: TRBV4-2
J gene: TRBJ1-1
D gene: -
clone size: -
CDR3 protein: CASSQAGRGEGSTEAFF
CDR3 DNA: TGTGCCAGCAGCCAAGCCGGACGAGGGGAGGGGAGCACTGAAGCTTTCTTT

V gene: TRBV29-1
J gene: TRBJ2-3
D gene: -
clone size: -
CDR3 protein: CSVRISGTDTQYF
CDR3 DNA: TGCAGCGTTCGGATTAGCGGCACAGATACGCAGTATTTT

V gene: TRBV10-3
J gene: TRBJ1-2
D gene: TRBD1
clone size: -
CDR3 protein: CAIRTGTEKSYGYTF
CDR3 DNA: TGTGCCATCAGAACCGGGACAGAAAAATCCTATGGCTACACCTTC